This TCR beta chain was recovered during a study of OX40 agonist ivuxolimab in advanced cancers. Broadly, across the study: Ivuxolimab was a fully human IgG2 agonistic monoclonal antibody targeting the costimulatory receptor OX40 (CD134). The dose-escalation cohort was almost 85% male with a mean age of around 62 years, ranging from roughly 20 to 80. The paper reports the monotherapy dose-escalation portion (N of about 54 patients) of the phase I ivuxolimab trial. Intravenous ivuxolimab was administered to patients every 2 weeks at six dose levels: 0.01, 0.1, 0.3, 1.5, 3 and 10 mg/kg. Among the approximately 50 dose-escalation patients, around 20 had hepatocellular carcinoma, 15 or so melanoma, 9 renal cell carcinoma and 9 head and neck cancer. Patients were allowed to have had prior anti-PD-1, anti-PD-L1 or anti-CTLA-4 therapy, and 30% to 40% of the dose-escalation patients had previously received checkpoint inhibitors. Peripheral TCRbeta sequencing was intended to test whether TCR sequence diversity was altered and clonal T-cell expansion was caused by ivuxolimab. Three dose-escalation patients achieved partial responses, one with hepatocellular carcinoma and two with cutaneous melanoma.

The study at large found these results: At doses of 0.1 to 3.0 mg/kg, clonal expansion of both CD4+ and CD8+ blood T cells was observed from baseline to week 6. The antigen specificity of the clonally expanded peripheral T cells was not determined. In the 0.1-3.0 mg/kg groups, partial responders had among the lowest normalized peripheral clonal expansion, particularly in CD8+ T cells. Low levels of normalized T-cell clonal expansion were also seen in some patients who did not respond. After ivuxolimab, CD8+ T cells had more expanded clones than CD4+ T cells on average.

Patients with autoimmune disease history or receiving systemic immunosuppression were excluded from the trial. Peripheral blood for TCR sequencing was collected from all dose cohorts at baseline, on cycle 4 day 1, and on cycle 7 day 1. The samples were taken from a phase I, first-in-human, multicenter, open-label dose-escalation trial of ivuxolimab. Adults with locally advanced or metastatic melanoma, renal cell, hepatocellular, or head and neck squamous cell carcinoma were enrolled in the trial. Before TCR sequencing, CD4+ T cells and CD8+ T cells were sorted from peripheral blood as separate populations. The CDR3 spans 15 residues, from the cysteine through the phenylalanine. The DNA shown is the 45-base CDR3, in frame from base 1. The V and J ends are trimmed by 5 bases and 2 bases, leaving 13 bases between them. Sequences WNHNN (CDR1) and SYGVQD (CDR2) are obtained from the germline V gene (reference sequence).

With regard to this clone: The target of this receptor is not known. The sample holds no much larger clone one base away, and base qualities are not on file.

Genomic DNA was isolated from the sorted cells so that the TCRbeta CDR3 region could be sequenced. The immunoSEQ Assay was used for sequencing of TCRbeta CDR3 regions. Held by TCRdb, this immuneACCESS table contains in-frame sequences only and omits some clones. Under half of the omission traces to an unresolved V gene where checked; the cause of the rest is unknown. The sample table holds about 69,000 clones, of which over 60% were seen once. Clones ranked in the top ten supply over 2% of the sample. The sequence links TRBV10-1 to TRBJ1-3, with no reliable assignment of the D segment. Sequenced material: CD4+ or CD8+ T cells sorted from blood, taken in a trial of the OX40 agonist ivuxolimab. The TCR originated in an adult with an advanced solid tumor such as melanoma, head and neck, liver or kidney cancer. The CDR3 loop reads CASSTDGNPGNTIYF. The base sequence is TGCGCCAGCAGTACGGACGGAAACCCTGGAAACACCATATATTTT.